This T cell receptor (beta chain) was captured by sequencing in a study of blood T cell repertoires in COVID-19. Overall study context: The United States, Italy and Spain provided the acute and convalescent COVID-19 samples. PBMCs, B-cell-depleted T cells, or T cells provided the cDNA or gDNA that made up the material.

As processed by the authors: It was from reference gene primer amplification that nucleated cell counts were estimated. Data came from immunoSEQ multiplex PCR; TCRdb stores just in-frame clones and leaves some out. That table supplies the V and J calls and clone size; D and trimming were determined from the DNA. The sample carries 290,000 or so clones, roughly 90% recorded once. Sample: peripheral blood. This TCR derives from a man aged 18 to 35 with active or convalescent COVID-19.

As DNA, the CDR3 is TGTGCCAGCAGCTGGACAGACGGCGATTCACCCCTCCACTTT. Its protein is CASSWTDGDSPLHF. The rearrangement uses TRBV5-5 and TRBJ1-6; D perhaps matches TRBD1 (6 bases). The length of the CDR3 is 14 residues. CDR1 is SGHKS and CDR2 is YYEKEE in the germline V gene (reference sequence). V was clipped by 3 bases and J by 8 bases, with 12 bases between them. Complete variable domain (other parts from reference TRBV5-5 and TRBJ1-6): DAGVTQSPTHLIKTRGQQVTLRCSPISGHKSVSWYQQVLGQGPQFIFQYYEKEERGRGNFPDRFSARQFPNYSSELNVNALLLGDSALYLCASSWTDGDSPLHFGNGTRLTVT.